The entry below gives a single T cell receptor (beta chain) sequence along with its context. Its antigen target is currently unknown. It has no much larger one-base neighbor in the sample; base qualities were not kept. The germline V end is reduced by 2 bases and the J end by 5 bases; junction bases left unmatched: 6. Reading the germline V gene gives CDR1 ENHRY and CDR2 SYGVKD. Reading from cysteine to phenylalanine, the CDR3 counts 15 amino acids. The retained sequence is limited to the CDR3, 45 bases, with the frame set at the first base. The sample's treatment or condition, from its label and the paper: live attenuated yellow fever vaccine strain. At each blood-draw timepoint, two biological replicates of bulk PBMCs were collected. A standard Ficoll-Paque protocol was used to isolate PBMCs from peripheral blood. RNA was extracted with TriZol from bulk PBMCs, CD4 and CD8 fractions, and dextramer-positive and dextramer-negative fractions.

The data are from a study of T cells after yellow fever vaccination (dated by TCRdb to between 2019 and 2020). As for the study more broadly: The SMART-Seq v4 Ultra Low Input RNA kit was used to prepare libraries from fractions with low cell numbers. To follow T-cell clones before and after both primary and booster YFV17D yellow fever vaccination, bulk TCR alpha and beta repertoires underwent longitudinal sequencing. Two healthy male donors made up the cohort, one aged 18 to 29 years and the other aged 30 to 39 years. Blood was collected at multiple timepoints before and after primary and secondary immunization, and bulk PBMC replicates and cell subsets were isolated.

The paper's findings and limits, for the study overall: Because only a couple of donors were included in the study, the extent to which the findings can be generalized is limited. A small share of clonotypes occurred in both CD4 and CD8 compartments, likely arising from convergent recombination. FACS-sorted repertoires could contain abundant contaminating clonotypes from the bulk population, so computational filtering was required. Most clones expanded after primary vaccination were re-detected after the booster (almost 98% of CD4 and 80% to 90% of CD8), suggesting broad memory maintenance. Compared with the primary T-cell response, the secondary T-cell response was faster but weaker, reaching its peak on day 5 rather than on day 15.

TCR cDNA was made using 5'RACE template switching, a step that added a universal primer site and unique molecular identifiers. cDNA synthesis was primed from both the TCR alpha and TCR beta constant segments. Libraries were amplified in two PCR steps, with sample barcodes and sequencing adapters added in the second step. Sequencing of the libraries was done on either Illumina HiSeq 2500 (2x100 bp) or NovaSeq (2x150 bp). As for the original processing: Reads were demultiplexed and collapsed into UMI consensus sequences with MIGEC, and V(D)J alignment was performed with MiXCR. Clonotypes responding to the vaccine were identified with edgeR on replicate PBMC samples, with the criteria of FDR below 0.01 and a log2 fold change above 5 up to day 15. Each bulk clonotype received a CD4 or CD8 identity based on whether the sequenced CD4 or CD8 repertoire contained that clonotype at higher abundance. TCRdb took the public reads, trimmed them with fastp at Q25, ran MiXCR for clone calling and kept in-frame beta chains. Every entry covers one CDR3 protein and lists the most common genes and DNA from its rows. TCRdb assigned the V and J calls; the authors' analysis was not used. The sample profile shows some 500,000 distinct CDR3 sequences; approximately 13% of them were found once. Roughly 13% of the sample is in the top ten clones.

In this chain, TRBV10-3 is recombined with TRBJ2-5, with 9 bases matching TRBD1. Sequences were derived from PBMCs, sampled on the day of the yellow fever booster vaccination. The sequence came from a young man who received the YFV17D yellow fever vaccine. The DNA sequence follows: TGTGCCATCAGTGAGCAGGGGACAGGGATGGAGACCCAGTACTTC. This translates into CAISEQGTGMETQYF.